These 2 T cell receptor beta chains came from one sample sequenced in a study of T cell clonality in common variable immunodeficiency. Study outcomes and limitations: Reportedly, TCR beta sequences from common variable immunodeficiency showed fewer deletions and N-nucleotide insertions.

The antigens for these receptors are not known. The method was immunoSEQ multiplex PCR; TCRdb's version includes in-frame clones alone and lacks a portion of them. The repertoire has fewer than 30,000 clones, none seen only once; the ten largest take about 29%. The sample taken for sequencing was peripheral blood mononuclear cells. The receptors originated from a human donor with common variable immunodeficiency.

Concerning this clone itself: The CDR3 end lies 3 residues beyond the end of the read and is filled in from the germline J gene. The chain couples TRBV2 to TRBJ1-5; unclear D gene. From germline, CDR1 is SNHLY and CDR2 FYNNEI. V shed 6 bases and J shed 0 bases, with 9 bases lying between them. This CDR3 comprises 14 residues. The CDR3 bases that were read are TGTGCCAGCAGCCGCGAGAATAGCAATCAGCCC. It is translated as CASSRENSNQP. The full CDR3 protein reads CASSRENSNQPQHF.

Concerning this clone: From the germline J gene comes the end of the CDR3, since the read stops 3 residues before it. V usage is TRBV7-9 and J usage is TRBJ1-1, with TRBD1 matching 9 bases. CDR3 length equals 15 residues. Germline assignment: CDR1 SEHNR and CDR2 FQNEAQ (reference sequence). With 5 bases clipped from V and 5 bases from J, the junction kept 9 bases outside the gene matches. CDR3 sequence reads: CASSNSTGGRTEAFF. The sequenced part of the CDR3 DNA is TGTGCCAGCAGCAATTCGACAGGGGGGAGAACTGAA.